This T cell receptor beta chain was documented in a study of beta chain features in type 1 diabetes. Across the whole study: Examined across all samples were roughly 100 million sorted cells.

Germline V gene lookup returns CDR1 SGHTA and CDR2 FQGNSA. The CDR3 totals 13 residues. Trimming pared 1 base from V and 4 bases from J, leaving 5 bases between. The authors obtained over 95% purity in all sorted populations. Points from the study as a whole: The naive, central memory and Treg TCRB repertoires showed an apparent similarity that was greater among patients than among healthy donors. Here, the possible influence of HLA type (on TCRB rearrangement) remained unresolved.

TCRB transcripts that were expressed got sequenced, as all of the isolated RNA had been reverse transcribed. Assay: immunoSEQ multiplex PCR; the TCRdb copy retains only in-frame clones and omits some. Found here are under 150,000 clones, 6.9% of them singletons; the top ten hold around 1.3%. This clone was observed a handful of times. The antigen is not known. V is TRBV7-2 and J is TRBJ1-5, with TRBD1 as a possible D gene (5 bases). Source material: central memory CD4+ T cells from blood. The TCR originated in a woman aged 25 to 39 in good health. CDR3 protein: CASSLGQNQPQHF. In nucleotides, the CDR3 is TGTGCCAGCAGCTTAGGACAGAATCAGCCCCAGCATTTT.